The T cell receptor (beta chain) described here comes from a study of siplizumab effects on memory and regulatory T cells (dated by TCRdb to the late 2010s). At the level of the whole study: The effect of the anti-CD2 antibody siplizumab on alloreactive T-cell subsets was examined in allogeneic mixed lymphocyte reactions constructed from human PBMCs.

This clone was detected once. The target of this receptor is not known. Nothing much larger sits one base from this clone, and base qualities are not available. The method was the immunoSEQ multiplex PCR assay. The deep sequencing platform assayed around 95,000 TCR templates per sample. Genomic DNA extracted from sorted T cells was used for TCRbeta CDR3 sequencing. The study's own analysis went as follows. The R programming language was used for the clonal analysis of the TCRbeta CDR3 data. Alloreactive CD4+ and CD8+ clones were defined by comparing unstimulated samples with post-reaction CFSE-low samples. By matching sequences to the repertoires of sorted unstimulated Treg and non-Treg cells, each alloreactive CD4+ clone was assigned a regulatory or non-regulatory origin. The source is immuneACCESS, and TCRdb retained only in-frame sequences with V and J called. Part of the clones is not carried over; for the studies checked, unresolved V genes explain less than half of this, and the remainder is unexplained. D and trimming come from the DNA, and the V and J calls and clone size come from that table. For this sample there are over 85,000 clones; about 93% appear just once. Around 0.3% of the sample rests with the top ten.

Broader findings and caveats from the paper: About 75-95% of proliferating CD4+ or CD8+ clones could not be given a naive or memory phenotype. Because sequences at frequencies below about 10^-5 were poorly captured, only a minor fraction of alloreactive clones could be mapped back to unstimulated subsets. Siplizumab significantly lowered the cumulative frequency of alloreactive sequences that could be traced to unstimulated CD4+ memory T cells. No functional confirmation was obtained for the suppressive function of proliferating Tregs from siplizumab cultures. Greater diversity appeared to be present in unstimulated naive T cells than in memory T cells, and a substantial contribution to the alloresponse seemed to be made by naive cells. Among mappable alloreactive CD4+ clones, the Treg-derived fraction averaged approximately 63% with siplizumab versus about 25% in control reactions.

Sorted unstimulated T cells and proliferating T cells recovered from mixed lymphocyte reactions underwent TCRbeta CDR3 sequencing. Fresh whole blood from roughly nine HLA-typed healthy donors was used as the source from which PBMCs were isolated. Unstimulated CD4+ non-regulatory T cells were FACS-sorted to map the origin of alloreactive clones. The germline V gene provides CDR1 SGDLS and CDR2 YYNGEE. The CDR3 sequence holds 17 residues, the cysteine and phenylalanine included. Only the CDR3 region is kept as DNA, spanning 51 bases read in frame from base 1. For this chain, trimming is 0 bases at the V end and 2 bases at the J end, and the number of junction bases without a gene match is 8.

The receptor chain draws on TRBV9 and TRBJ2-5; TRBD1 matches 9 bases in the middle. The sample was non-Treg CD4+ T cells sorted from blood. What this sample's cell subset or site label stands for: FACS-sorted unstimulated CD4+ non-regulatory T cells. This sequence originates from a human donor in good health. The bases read TGTGCCAGCAGCGTAGAGATACAGGGGGCAGGTCAAGAGACCCAGTACTTC. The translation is CASSVEIQGAGQETQYF.